The next 24 T cell receptor beta chains were all read from a single sample in a study of neurological immune-mediated disorders. From the 5' RACE reads, TCRdb called clonotypes with MiXCR, one entry per CDR3 protein. The sample yields under 80,000 distinct CDR3 sequences, 3.9% seen once. The sequenced sample was PBMCs. These receptors came from a man younger than 45 with multiple sclerosis.

The sample holds many counts of this clonotype. The rearrangement links TRBV20-1 to TRBJ2-5; D may be TRBD1 (6 bases). Trimming took off 3 bases at V and 5 bases at J, with 16 bases between the two ends. The germline V gene has CDR1 DFQATT and CDR2 SNEGSKA (reference sequence). This CDR3 has 14 residues. CDR3 in DNA: TGCAGTGCTAGGGCAGGGGATAGGGTGGAGACCCAGTACTTC. Its translation: CSARAGDRVETQYF.

This clonotype was found many times. This chain connects TRBV27 to TRBJ2-7; the match to TRBD1 covers 7 bases. The V segment lost 4 bases and the J segment 3 bases; nucleotides outside the gene matches: 0. The CDR3 is made up of 12 amino acids. CDR1 and CDR2 (germline): MNHEY, SMNVEV (reference sequence). The CDR3 nucleotides are TGTGCCAGCAGTTCAGGGGGCTACGAGCAGTACTTC. This codes for CASSSGGYEQYF.

This clonotype was observed many times. V gene TRBV7-9 combines with J gene TRBJ2-5; D ambiguous. The germline V gene has CDR1 SEHNR and CDR2 FQNEAQ (reference sequence). This CDR3 spans 11 amino acids. V dropped 4 bases and J dropped 8 bases, with 8 bases sitting between them. CDR3 coding DNA: TGTGCCAGCAGCTCCCTTTACACCCAGTACTTC. Protein: CASSSLYTQYF.

This clonotype was seen ten or more times. The DNA of the CDR3 is TGTGCCAGCAGTACGACGGACGGGGCTAGCCTCCAGGGCCACGAGCAGTACTTC. This translates into CASSTTDGASLQGHEQYF. The rearrangement uses TRBV12-3 or TRBV12-4 and TRBJ2-7, with D perhaps assigned TRBD1 or TRBD2 (5 bases each). The CDR3 is 18 amino acids. Trimming removed 5 bases at V and 5 bases at J, with 28 bases between.

J is TRBJ2-2 and V is TRBV4-1; 8 nucleotides match TRBD1. CDR1 and CDR2 from the germline V gene are MGHRA and YSYEKL. Losses at the gene ends were 4 bases for V and 6 bases for J; bases not matched to a gene: 13. This CDR3 comprises 17 residues. The CDR3 nucleotides read TGCGCCAGCAGCCTCGTTCAGGGGGCGCAGGTTGCCGGGGAGCTGTTTTTT. It encodes CASSLVQGAQVAGELFF.

In its sample, this clonotype was seen many times. The chain has TRBV15 and TRBJ2-5; possible D gene TRBD1, 6 bases. Germline lookup yields CDR1 LNHNV and CDR2 YYDKDF (reference sequence). With 0 bases removed from V and 4 bases from J, the gap between germline ends came to 12 bases. The CDR3 is made up of 15 amino acids. Here the CDR3 reads CATSRDPQGRETQYF. The CDR3 region has the DNA TGTGCCACCAGCAGAGACCCTCAGGGGAGAGAGACCCAGTACTTC. The entire variable domain, with the rest obtained from reference TRBV15 and TRBJ2-5, is as follows: DAMVIQNPRYQVTQFGKPVTLSCSQTLNHNVMYWYQQKSSQAPKLLFHYYDKDFNNEADTPDNFQSRRPNTSFCFLDIRSPGLGDTAMYLCATSRDPQGRETQYFGPGTRLLVL.

This clonotype occurred many times. This rearrangement joins TRBV12-3 or TRBV12-4 to TRBJ1-3, with D hard to call. This CDR3 is built from 11 residues. The ends were cut back, 6 bases at V and 11 bases at J, with 11 bases in the middle. DNA of the CDR3: TGTGCCAGCAGCTTTTTGGCCGCCATATATTTT. This sequence encodes CASSFLAAIYF.

This clonotype was seen repeatedly, ten times or more. The chain combines TRBV20-1 with TRBJ2-7; 8 bases are a match to TRBD2. Germline CDR1 DFQATT, CDR2 SNEGSKA (reference sequence). The ends lost 3 bases at V and 3 bases at J; junction bases unmatched: 4. The CDR3 contains 13 residues. The CDR3: CSASSGEHYEQYF. CDR3 in DNA: TGCAGTGCTAGTAGCGGGGAACACTACGAGCAGTACTTC.

A note on this clonotype: A much larger clone differs from this one at a single base, so this may be a read error. This chain connects TRBV4-1 to TRBJ2-5; D tentatively fits TRBD1 or TRBD2 (5 bases each). V was pared by 0 bases and J by 5 bases, with 16 bases between. This CDR3 region has 16 residues. Looked up from germline, CDR1 is MGHRA and CDR2 is YSYEKL. The CDR3 is CASSQDWADGDETQYF. The CDR3 coding sequence is TGCGCCAGCAGCCAAGATTGGGCGGACGGGGACGAGACCCAGTACTTC.

In its sample, this clonotype was seen many times. V gene TRBV20-1 combines with J gene TRBJ2-5, with 7 bases identical to TRBD1. CDR1 is DFQATT and CDR2 is SNEGSKA in the germline V gene (reference sequence). With V trimmed by 3 bases and J by 1 base, 11 bases remained unmatched. The CDR3 is 16 amino acids. The CDR3 DNA reads as TGCAGTGCTAGGACCGGGACAGTGGGAGCCCAAGAGACCCAGTACTTC. This translates into CSARTGTVGAQETQYF.

There are many counts of this clonotype. The V and J genes are TRBV6-5 and TRBJ2-3, with D perhaps TRBD2 (7 bases). This CDR3 has 15 amino acids. The germline V gene encodes CDR1 MNHEY and CDR2 SVGAGI. The ends were cut back, 4 bases at V and 5 bases at J, with 16 bases in the middle. In DNA, the CDR3 is TGTGCCAGCAGTTTCTCCGCGGGGGCGGTAGATACGCAGTATTTT. It yields the protein CASSFSAGAVDTQYF.

The sample holds many counts of this clonotype. This rearrangement joins TRBV6-6 to TRBJ1-5; 8 positions agree with TRBD1. Trimming at V came to 0 bases and at J to 0 bases, leaving 13 bases not matched to a gene. The germline gives CDR1 MNHNY, CDR2 SVGAGI (reference sequence). The CDR3 is 20 amino acids. For the CDR3, the DNA is TGTGCCAGCAGTTACTCGATAACAGGGGGGGCTATGTATAGCAATCAGCCCCAGCATTTT. Its translation: CASSYSITGGAMYSNQPQHF.

V and J are TRBV5-1 and TRBJ2-6; D remains ambiguous. The V end was cut by 2 bases, the J end by 0 bases, with 12 bases between. Germline CDR1 and CDR2: SGHRS and YFSETQ. The CDR3 consists of 17 residues. The CDR3 DNA follows: TGCGCCAGCAGCTTCGGCTTCCCGAGCTCTGGGGCCAACGTCCTGACTTTC. Protein: CASSFGFPSSGANVLTF.

This clonotype was recorded a few times. The conserved closing phenylalanine or tryptophan is absent in this CDR3, likely reflecting a read error. V and J are TRBV10-3 and TRBJ2-7, with 9 bases identical to TRBD1. Germline assignment: CDR1 ENHRY and CDR2 SYGVKD. The junction had 5 bases not matched to a gene; V was cut back by 1 base and J by 7 bases. CDR3 length equals 14 residues. CDR3: CAISELTGGGEQYN. The CDR3 DNA reads as TGTGCCATCAGTGAGTTGACAGGGGGTGGAGAGCAGTACAAC.

This clonotype has at least ten counts. The CDR3 region has the DNA TGTGCCAGCAGTGAAGAGTGGACCTCCTATAATTCACCCCTCCACTTT. Translating it yields CASSEEWTSYNSPLHF. The chain recombines TRBV2 with TRBJ1-6; the D is unclear. The V gene's germline CDR1 is SNHLY and CDR2 FYNNEI. Trimming shortened V by 1 base and J by 0 bases, and 7 bases separated the two germline ends. The CDR3 runs 16 residues.

The sample holds many counts of this clonotype. The chain has TRBV5-1 and TRBJ2-7, with TRBD1 identical over 11 bases. With V trimmed by 4 bases and J by 3 bases, 3 bases remained unmatched. Germline lookup yields CDR1 SGHRS and CDR2 YFSETQ. This CDR3 has 14 residues. The CDR3, as DNA: TGCGCCAGCAGCATCGGGACAGGGGGCTACGAGCAGTACTTC. It encodes CASSIGTGGYEQYF. Together with reference TRBV5-1 and TRBJ2-7, the CDR3 gives the full variable domain: KAGVTQTPRYLIKTRGQQVTLSCSPISGHRSVSWYQQTPGQGLQFLFEYFSETQRNKGNFPGRFSGRQFSNSRSEMNVSTLELGDSALYLCASSIGTGGYEQYFGPGTRLTVT.

This clonotype was counted many times. The rearrangement joins TRBV6-6 to TRBJ1-5; D is unresolved. The CDR3 covers 13 residues. The V and J ends lost 10 bases and 1 base respectively, with 11 bases between them. CDR1 is MNHNY, CDR2 SVGAGI, per germline (reference sequence). This CDR3 is CATAFESNQPQHF. The CDR3 DNA follows: TGTGCCACCGCTTTCGAAAGCAATCAGCCCCAGCATTTT.

This clonotype showed up many times. The chain joins TRBV5-5 to TRBJ1-5, with TRBD1 matching 8 bases. The V gene end was trimmed by 1 base and the J gene end by 6 bases; junction bases not matched to a gene: 9. The CDR3 runs 16 residues. Per the germline V gene, CDR1 is SGHKS and CDR2 is YYEKEE (reference sequence). The CDR3 spells CASSLLVQGAAQPQHF. DNA for the CDR3: TGTGCCAGCAGCTTGTTGGTCCAGGGGGCGGCTCAGCCCCAGCATTTT.

This clonotype was counted ten times or more. The gene calls are TRBV25-1 and TRBJ2-7; D is perhaps TRBD2 (5 bases). The V end was cut by 6 bases, the J end by 3 bases, with 12 bases between. Germline assignment: CDR1 MGHDK and CDR2 SYGVNS. The CDR3 is made up of 13 amino acids. The DNA for the CDR3 is TGTGCCAGCAGGCAAGGACTTATCTACGAGCAGTACTTC. Translating gives CASRQGLIYEQYF.

In this sample, this clonotype turned up many times. The J gene is TRBJ2-5, the V gene TRBV6-5, with a tentative D call TRBD2 (6 bases). The CDR3 sequence is 14 residues long. Per the germline V gene, CDR1 is MNHEY and CDR2 is SVGAGI. Trimming left V 0 bases short and J 3 bases short, with 8 bases between. This CDR3 reads CASSYSGGKETQYF. The CDR3 DNA follows: TGTGCCAGCAGTTACTCCGGGGGTAAAGAGACCCAGTACTTC.

This clonotype was picked up a small number of times. CDR3 in amino acids: CASSVGTSVETQYF. CDR3 in DNA: TGTGCCAGCAGCGTCGGGACTAGCGTGGAGACCCAGTACTTC. V gene TRBV9 combines with J gene TRBJ2-5; 10 positions match TRBD2. The germline V gene has CDR1 SGDLS and CDR2 YYNGEE. J was trimmed by 5 bases and V by 2 bases; bases with no gene match: 3. This CDR3 region has 14 residues.

This clonotype was observed at least ten times. V gene TRBV7-9 combines with J gene TRBJ1-1; D is ambiguous. Trimming left V 8 bases short and J 0 bases short, with 7 bases between. Germline values: CDR1 SEHNR, CDR2 FQNEAQ (reference sequence). CDR3 length: 12 residues. The CDR3 DNA is TGTGCCAGCTTCACCGTGAACACTGAAGCTTTCTTT. Translating it yields CASFTVNTEAFF.

This clonotype was counted at least ten times. The V gene is TRBV18, the J gene TRBJ2-5; TRBD1 aligns across 7 bases. Germline trimming cut 4 bases from V and 5 bases from J; bases unmatched to any gene: 4. Germline assignment: CDR1 KGHSH and CDR2 LQKENI. The CDR3 loop spans 13 amino acids. The CDR3 reads CASSQGAQETQYF. The CDR3 DNA reads as TGTGCCAGCTCACAGGGGGCGCAGGAGACCCAGTACTTC.

This chain uses TRBV6-5 with TRBJ2-5; possibly TRBD1 for D (5 bases). The CDR3 is made up of 15 amino acids. Germline lookup yields CDR1 MNHEY and CDR2 SVGAGI. V was cut by 5 bases and J by 0 bases, with 13 bases left in between. The CDR3 reads CASSGRKGYQETQYF. DNA for the CDR3: TGTGCCAGCAGTGGGCGAAAGGGGTACCAAGAGACCCAGTACTTC.